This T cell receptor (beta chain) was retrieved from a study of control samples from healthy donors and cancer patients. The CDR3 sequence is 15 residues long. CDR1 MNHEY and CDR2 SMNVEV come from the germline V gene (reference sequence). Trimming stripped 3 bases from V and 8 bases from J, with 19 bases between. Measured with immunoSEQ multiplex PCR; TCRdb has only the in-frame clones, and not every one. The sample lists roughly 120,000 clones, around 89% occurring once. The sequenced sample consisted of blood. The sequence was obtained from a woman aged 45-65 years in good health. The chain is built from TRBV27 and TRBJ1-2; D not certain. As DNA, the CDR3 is TGTGCCAGCAGTTTTTTACCCTGGACCGCGGGGGGCTACACCTTC. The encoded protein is CASSFLPWTAGGYTF.